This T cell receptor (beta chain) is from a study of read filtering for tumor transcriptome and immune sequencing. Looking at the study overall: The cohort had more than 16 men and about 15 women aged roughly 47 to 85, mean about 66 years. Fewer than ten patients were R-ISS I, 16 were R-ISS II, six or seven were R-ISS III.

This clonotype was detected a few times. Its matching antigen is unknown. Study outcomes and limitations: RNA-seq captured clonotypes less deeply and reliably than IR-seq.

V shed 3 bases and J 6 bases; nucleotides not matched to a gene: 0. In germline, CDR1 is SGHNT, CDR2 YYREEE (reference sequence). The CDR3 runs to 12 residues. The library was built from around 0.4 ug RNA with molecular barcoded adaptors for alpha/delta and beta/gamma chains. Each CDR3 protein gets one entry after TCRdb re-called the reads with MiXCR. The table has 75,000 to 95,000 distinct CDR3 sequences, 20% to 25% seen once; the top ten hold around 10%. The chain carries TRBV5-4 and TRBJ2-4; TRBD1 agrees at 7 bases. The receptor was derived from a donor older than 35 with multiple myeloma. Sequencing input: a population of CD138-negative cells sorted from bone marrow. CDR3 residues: CASSWDRNIQYF. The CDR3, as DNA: TGTGCCAGCAGCTGGGACAGAAACATTCAGTACTTC.